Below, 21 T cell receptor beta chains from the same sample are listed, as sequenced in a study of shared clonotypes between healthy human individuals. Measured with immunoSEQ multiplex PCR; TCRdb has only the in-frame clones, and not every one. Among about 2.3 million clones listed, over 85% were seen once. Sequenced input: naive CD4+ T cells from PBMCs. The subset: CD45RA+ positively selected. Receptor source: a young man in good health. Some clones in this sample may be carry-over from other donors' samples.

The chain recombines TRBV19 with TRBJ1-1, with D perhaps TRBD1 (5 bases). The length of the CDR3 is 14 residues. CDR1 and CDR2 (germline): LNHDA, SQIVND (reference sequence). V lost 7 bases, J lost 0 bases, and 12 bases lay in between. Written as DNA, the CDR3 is TGTGCCAGTAAGACGCGACAGCTGAACACTGAAGCTTTCTTT. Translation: CASKTRQLNTEAFF.

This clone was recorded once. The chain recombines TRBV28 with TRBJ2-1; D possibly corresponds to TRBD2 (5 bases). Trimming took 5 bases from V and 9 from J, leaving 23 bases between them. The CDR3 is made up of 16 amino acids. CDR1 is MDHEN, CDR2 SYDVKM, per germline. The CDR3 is CASSPYESGDEAEQFF. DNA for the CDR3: TGTGCCAGCAGTCCCTACGAGTCCGGGGATGAGGCTGAGCAGTTCTTC.

CDR3: CASSTLAGGGNEQFF. The CDR3 nucleotides read TGTGCCAGCAGTACTCTAGCGGGAGGGGGGAATGAGCAGTTCTTC. This chain links TRBV2 with TRBJ2-1; 12 bases fit TRBD2. CDR3 length: 15 amino acids. The V gene's germline CDR1 is SNHLY and CDR2 FYNNEI. V lost 5 bases, J lost 7 bases, and 6 bases stayed unmatched.

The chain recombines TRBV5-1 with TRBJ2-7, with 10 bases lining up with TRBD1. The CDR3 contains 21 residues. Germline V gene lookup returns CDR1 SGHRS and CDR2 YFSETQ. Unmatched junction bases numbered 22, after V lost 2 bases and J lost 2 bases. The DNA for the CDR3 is TGCGCCAGCAGCTTCCCCGCGGCGTGGGACAGGGGTATCGACGAGGCCTACGAGCAGTACTTC. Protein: CASSFPAAWDRGIDEAYEQYF.

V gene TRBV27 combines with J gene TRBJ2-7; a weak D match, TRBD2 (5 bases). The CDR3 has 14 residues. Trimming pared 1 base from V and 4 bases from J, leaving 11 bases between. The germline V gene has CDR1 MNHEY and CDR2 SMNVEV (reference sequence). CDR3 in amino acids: CASSLFGGGYEQYF. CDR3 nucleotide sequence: TGTGCCAGCAGTTTATTCGGCGGAGGATACGAGCAGTACTTC.

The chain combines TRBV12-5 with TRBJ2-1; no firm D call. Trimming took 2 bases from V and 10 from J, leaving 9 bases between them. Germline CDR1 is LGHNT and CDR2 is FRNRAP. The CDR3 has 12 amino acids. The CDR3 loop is CASGLSSREQFF. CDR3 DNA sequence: TGTGCTAGTGGTTTGTCCAGCCGGGAGCAGTTCTTC.

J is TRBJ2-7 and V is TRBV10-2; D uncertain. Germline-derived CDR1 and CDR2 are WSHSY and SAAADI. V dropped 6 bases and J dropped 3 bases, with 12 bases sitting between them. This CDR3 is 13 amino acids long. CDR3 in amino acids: CASRKGGLYEQYF. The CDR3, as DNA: TGCGCCAGCAGGAAAGGCGGCCTCTACGAGCAGTACTTC.

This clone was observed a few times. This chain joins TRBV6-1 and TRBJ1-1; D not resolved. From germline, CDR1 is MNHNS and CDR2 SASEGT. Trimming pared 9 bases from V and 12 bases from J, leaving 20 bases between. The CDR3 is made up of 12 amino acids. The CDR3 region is CASWARPLQPFF. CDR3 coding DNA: TGTGCCAGTTGGGCCAGACCCCTGCAGCCTTTCTTT.

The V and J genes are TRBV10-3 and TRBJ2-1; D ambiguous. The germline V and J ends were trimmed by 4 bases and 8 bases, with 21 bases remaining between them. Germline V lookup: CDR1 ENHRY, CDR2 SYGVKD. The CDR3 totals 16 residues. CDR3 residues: CAISGPDQEWSHEQFF. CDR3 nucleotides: TGTGCCATCAGTGGACCGGACCAGGAGTGGTCACATGAGCAGTTCTTC.

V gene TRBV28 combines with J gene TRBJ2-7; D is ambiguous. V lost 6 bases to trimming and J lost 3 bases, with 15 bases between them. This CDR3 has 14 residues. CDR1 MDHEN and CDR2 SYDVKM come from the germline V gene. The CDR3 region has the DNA TGTGCCAGCAGGCCAGAAGGGTCCCTCTACGAGCAGTACTTC. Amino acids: CASRPEGSLYEQYF.

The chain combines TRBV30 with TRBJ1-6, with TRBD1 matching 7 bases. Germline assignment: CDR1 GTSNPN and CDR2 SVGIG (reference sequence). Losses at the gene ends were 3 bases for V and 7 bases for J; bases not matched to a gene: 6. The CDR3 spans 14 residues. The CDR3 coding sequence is TGTGCCTGGAGGGGTACAGGGGCAAATTCACCCCTCCACTTT. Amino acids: CAWRGTGANSPLHF.

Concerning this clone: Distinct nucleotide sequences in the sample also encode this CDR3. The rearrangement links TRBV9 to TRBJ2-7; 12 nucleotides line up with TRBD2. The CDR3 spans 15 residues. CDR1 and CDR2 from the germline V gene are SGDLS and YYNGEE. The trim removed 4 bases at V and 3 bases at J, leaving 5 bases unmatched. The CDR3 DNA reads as TGTGCCAGCAGCCCGCGGACTAGCGGGAACTACGAGCAGTACTTC. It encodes CASSPRTSGNYEQYF.

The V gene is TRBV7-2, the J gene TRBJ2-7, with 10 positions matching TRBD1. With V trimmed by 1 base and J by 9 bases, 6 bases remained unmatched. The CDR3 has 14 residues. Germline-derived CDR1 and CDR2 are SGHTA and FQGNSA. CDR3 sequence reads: CASSLVGTGDGQYF. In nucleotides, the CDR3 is TGTGCCAGCAGCTTAGTGGGGACAGGGGACGGGCAGTACTTC.

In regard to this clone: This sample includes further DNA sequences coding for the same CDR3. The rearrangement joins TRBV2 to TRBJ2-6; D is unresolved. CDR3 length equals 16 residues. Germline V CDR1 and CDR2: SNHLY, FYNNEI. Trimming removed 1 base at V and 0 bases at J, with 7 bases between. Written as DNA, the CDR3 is TGTGCCAGCAGTGAAGTCGGGTCCTCTGGGGCCAACGTCCTGACTTTC. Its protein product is CASSEVGSSGANVLTF.

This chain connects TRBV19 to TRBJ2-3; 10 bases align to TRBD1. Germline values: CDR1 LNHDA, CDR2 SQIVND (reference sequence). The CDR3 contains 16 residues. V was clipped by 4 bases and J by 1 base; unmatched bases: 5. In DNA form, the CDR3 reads TGTGCCAGTAGTACCCGACAGGGGGCTGGCACAGATACGCAGTATTTT. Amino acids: CASSTRQGAGTDTQYF.

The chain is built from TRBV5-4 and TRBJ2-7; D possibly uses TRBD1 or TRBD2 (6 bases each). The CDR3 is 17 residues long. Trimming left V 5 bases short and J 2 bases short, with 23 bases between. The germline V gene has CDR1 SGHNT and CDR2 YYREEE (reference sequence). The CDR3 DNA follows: TGTGCCAGCAGAGCCGAGACGGGGGCGGGATCCCCCTACGAGCAGTACTTC. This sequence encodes CASRAETGAGSPYEQYF.

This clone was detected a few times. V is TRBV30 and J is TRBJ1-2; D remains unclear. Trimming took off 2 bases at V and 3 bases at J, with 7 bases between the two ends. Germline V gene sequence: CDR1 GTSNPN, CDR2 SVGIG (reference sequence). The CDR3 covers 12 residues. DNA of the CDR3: TGTGCCTGGAGTCCAACGTACTATGGCTACACCTTC. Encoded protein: CAWSPTYYGYTF.

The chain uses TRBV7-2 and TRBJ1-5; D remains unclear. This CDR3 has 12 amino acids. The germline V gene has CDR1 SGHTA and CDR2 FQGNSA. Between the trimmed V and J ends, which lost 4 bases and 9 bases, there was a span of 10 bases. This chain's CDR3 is CASSSVGGPQHF. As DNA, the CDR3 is TGTGCCAGCAGCTCAGTAGGAGGGCCCCAGCATTTT.

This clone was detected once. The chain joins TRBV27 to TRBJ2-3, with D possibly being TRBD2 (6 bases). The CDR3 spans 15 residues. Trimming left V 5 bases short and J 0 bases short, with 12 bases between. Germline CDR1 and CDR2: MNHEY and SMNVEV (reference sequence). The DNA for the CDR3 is TGTGCCAGCAGTATCAGGACTACAAGCACAGATACGCAGTATTTT. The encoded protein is CASSIRTTSTDTQYF.

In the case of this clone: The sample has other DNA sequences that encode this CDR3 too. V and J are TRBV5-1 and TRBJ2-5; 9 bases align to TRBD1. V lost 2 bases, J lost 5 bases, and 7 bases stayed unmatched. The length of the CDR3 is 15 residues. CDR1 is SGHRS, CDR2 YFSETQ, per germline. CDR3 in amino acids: CASSLAGTGQETQYF. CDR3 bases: TGCGCCAGCAGCTTAGCTGGGACAGGGCAGGAGACCCAGTACTTC.

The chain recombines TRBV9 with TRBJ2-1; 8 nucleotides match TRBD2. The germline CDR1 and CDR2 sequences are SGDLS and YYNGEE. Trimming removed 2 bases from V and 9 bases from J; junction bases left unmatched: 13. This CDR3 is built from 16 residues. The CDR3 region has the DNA TGTGCCAGCAGCGTTTCCTTGATAGCGGGAACAAGTGAGCAGTTCTTC. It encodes CASSVSLIAGTSEQFF.